Presented here are 8 T cell receptor beta chains from one specimen sequenced in a study of OX40 agonist ivuxolimab in advanced cancers. The library was generated by the immunoSEQ multiplex PCR assay. The clones in this table, taken by TCRdb from immuneACCESS, are in-frame only. Not every clone is retained; where verified, under half of the shortfall comes from an unresolved V gene, and the cause of the rest is unknown. This sample holds 50,000 or so clones; approximately 87% were observed only once. The leading ten clones occupy roughly 6.7% of the sample. Sequenced here: CD4+ or CD8+ T cells sorted from blood, sampled in a trial of the OX40 agonist ivuxolimab. The origin of the receptors is an adult with an advanced solid tumor such as melanoma, head and neck, liver or kidney cancer.

This chain links TRBV18 with TRBJ2-7; D not certain. V was cut by 1 base and J by 0 bases, with 4 bases left in between. The germline gives CDR1 KGHSH, CDR2 LQKENI. CDR3 length: 13 residues. DNA for the CDR3: TGTGCCAGCTCACCACAGGGCTCCTACGAGCAGTACTTC. Translation gives CASSPQGSYEQYF.

For the CDR3, the DNA is TGTGCCTGGAGTGCCGGACATTCCAAGAAGCCCCAGCATTTT. Residues: CAWSAGHSKKPQHF. V is TRBV30 and J is TRBJ1-5; the D gene is possibly TRBD1 (5 bases). Germline V gives CDR1 GTSNPN, CDR2 SVGIG (reference sequence). CDR3 length: 14 amino acids. The ends were cut back, 1 base at V and 8 bases at J, with 15 bases in the middle.

The chain links TRBV15 to TRBJ1-5; D remains ambiguous. Trimming removed 0 bases at V and 6 bases at J, with 12 bases between. The CDR3 extends over 15 amino acids. Germline CDR1 is LNHNV and CDR2 is YYDKDF (reference sequence). The CDR3 sequence: CATSRDRISGQPQHF. The DNA of the CDR3 is TGTGCCACCAGCAGAGATCGGATAAGCGGTCAGCCCCAGCATTTT. Supplemented by reference TRBV15 and TRBJ1-5, the full variable domain reads DAMVIQNPRYQVTQFGKPVTLSCSQTLNHNVMYWYQQKSSQAPKLLFHYYDKDFNNEADTPDNFQSRRPNTSFCFLDIRSPGLGDTAMYLCATSRDRISGQPQHFGDGTRLSIL.

The chain combines TRBV7-9 with TRBJ1-1; no clear D. V lost 1 base to trimming and J lost 1 base, with 7 bases between them. The CDR3 loop spans 14 amino acids. Per the germline V gene, CDR1 is SEHNR and CDR2 is FQNEAQ (reference sequence). The CDR3: CASSLGDRNTEAFF. CDR3 bases: TGTGCCAGCAGCTTAGGAGATAGGAACACTGAAGCTTTCTTT.

J is TRBJ2-1 and V is TRBV4-1; TRBD1 or TRBD2 may be the D gene (5 bases each). Per germline, CDR1 MGHRA and CDR2 YSYEKL. The CDR3 totals 14 residues. V was trimmed by 4 bases and J by 3 bases, leaving 10 bases between them. CDR3 region: CASSRDRDYNEQFF. The CDR3 DNA is TGCGCCAGCAGCCGGGACCGGGACTACAATGAGCAGTTCTTC.

The chain recombines TRBV27 with TRBJ2-7; D unresolved. Trimming cost V 8 bases and J 4 bases, with 9 bases left between them. This CDR3 contains 11 residues. Germline values: CDR1 MNHEY, CDR2 SMNVEV (reference sequence). The CDR3 is CASGSYYEQYF. CDR3 nucleotide sequence: TGTGCCAGCGGTTCATATTACGAGCAGTACTTC.

This clone came up a few times. The gene calls are TRBV2 and TRBJ1-1, with D uncertain. V gave up 1 base and J gave up 2 bases, with 17 bases separating them. CDR3 length: 17 amino acids. The germline V gene has CDR1 SNHLY and CDR2 FYNNEI. CDR3 in amino acids: CASSEGRFGELNTEAFF. CDR3 DNA: TGTGCCAGCAGTGAAGGAAGATTCGGGGAGCTAAACACTGAAGCTTTCTTT.

This sequence joins TRBV18 and TRBJ2-7, with 7 positions matching TRBD1. CDR1 is KGHSH, CDR2 LQKENI, per germline. This CDR3 contains 13 residues. Trimming took 2 bases from V and 5 from J; bases not matched to a gene: 3. CDR3 sequence: CASSPLGGDEQYF. CDR3 nucleotide sequence: TGTGCCAGCTCACCATTAGGGGGCGACGAGCAGTACTTC. The variable domain in full, with the rest retrieved from reference TRBV18 and TRBJ2-7, is NAGVMQNPRHLVRRRGQEARLRCSPMKGHSHVYWYRQLPEEGLKFMVYLQKENIIDESGMPKERFSAEFPKEGPSILRIQQVVRGDSAAYFCASSPLGGDEQYFGPGTRLTVT.